Following are 32 T cell receptor beta chains from one sample sequenced in a study of shared clonotypes between healthy human individuals. Here immunoSEQ multiplex PCR was the method, and the copy in TCRdb shows in-frame clones only, minus some. The sample has some 1,400,000 clones, over 95% seen once. The sequenced material came from naive CD4+ T cells sorted from blood. Indicated subset: CD45RA+ positively selected. The receptors were gathered from a man between 25 and 39 years old in good health.

This rearrangement joins TRBV5-1 to TRBJ1-5, with TRBD1 matching over 9 bases. CDR1 and CDR2 from the germline V gene are SGHRS and YFSETQ. CDR3 size: 17 residues. The V and J ends lost 0 bases and 5 bases, in that order; junction bases with no gene match: 9. Here the CDR3 reads CASSLDPPGQGYQPQHF. The DNA for the CDR3 is TGCGCCAGCAGCTTGGACCCTCCGGGACAGGGTTATCAGCCCCAGCATTTT. The full variable domain, completed using reference TRBV5-1 and TRBJ1-5, is KAGVTQTPRYLIKTRGQQVTLSCSPISGHRSVSWYQQTPGQGLQFLFEYFSETQRNKGNFPGRFSGRQFSNSRSEMNVSTLELGDSALYLCASSLDPPGQGYQPQHFGDGTRLSIL.

CDR3 sequence (DNA): TGCGCCAGCAGAACAGGGCTATTTGAGACCCAGTACTTC. Amino acid sequence: CASRTGLFETQYF. The V call is TRBV23-1, the J call TRBJ2-5, with D possibly matching TRBD1 (6 bases). TRBV23-1 is treated as an ORF (open reading frame) with a function not yet certain. The CDR3 spans 13 residues. V gave up 6 bases and J gave up 5 bases, with 13 bases separating them.

This rearrangement joins TRBV7-9 to TRBJ1-4; 8 bases line up with TRBD1. Germline trimming cut 5 bases from V and 4 bases from J; bases unmatched to any gene: 3. Germline V gene lookup returns CDR1 SEHNR and CDR2 FQNEAQ (reference sequence). The CDR3 runs to 14 residues. The CDR3 loop is CASSPGQVNEKLFF. The CDR3, as DNA: TGTGCCAGCAGCCCGGGACAGGTTAATGAAAAACTGTTTTTT.

The chain employs TRBV2 and TRBJ2-3; 9 bases fit TRBD2. The CDR3 runs 15 residues. The germline gives CDR1 SNHLY, CDR2 FYNNEI. With V trimmed by 7 bases and J by 4 bases, 9 bases remained unmatched. The CDR3 here is CASIDLAGFADTQYF. CDR3 in DNA: TGTGCCAGCATAGACCTAGCGGGATTCGCAGATACGCAGTATTTT.

The count of this clone is one. Distinct nucleotide sequences in the sample also encode this CDR3. The chain has TRBV9 and TRBJ1-4; D not certain. V lost 0 bases, J lost 0 bases, and 3 bases lay in between. This CDR3 has 14 amino acids. Looked up from germline, CDR1 is SGDLS and CDR2 is YYNGEE. The DNA for the CDR3 is TGTGCCAGCAGCGTAGGCGCAACTAATGAAAAACTGTTTTTT. Its protein is CASSVGATNEKLFF.

This chain joins TRBV9 and TRBJ2-3; D not certain. The CDR3 consists of 13 residues. Germline CDR1 and CDR2: SGDLS and YYNGEE. With 2 bases removed from V and 4 bases from J, the gap between germline ends came to 8 bases. CDR3 nucleotides: TGTGCCAGCAGCGTGGGGTGGCCAGATACGCAGTATTTT. It is translated as CASSVGWPDTQYF.

As for this clone: This sample includes further DNA sequences coding for the same CDR3. V gene TRBV5-1 combines with J gene TRBJ1-4; 9 nucleotides align to TRBD1. Germline assignment: CDR1 SGHRS and CDR2 YFSETQ. The trim removed 4 bases at V and 4 bases at J, leaving 5 bases unmatched. The CDR3 spans 15 residues. CDR3 loop: CASSPGTGLNEKLFF. In DNA, the CDR3 is TGCGCCAGCAGCCCAGGGACAGGGCTTAATGAAAAACTGTTTTTT.

The V call is TRBV2, the J call TRBJ2-1; D is perhaps TRBD2 (6 bases). V lost 6 bases and J lost 0, with 15 bases in between. CDR1 is SNHLY, CDR2 FYNNEI, per germline. The CDR3 has 16 residues. CDR3 sequence (DNA): TGTGCCAGCAGGCTAGATGGCGGGACCTCCTACAATGAGCAGTTCTTC. Encoded protein: CASRLDGGTSYNEQFF.

V gene TRBV2 combines with J gene TRBJ2-1; D is undetermined. Germline V lookup: CDR1 SNHLY, CDR2 FYNNEI. V was trimmed by 1 base and J by 8 bases, leaving 9 bases between them. This CDR3 comprises 13 residues. CDR3 amino acids: CASSEVSGDEQFF. DNA for the CDR3: TGTGCCAGCAGTGAAGTCTCGGGCGATGAGCAGTTCTTC.

The V and J genes are TRBV19 and TRBJ2-1, with D perhaps given as TRBD1 or TRBD2 (5 bases each). This CDR3 is 18 amino acids long. V was cut by 3 bases and J by 0 bases, with 18 bases left in between. Looked up from germline, CDR1 is LNHDA and CDR2 is SQIVND (reference sequence). CDR3: CASSIMGPGPSSYNEQFF. Written as DNA, the CDR3 is TGTGCCAGTAGTATTATGGGCCCGGGACCGAGCTCCTACAATGAGCAGTTCTTC.

The CDR3 nucleotides read TGTGCCAGCAGCCTCGAACTAGCGGGAGTCGAGCAGTACTTC. It yields the protein CASSLELAGVEQYF. The chain is built from TRBV7-9 and TRBJ2-7; 11 bases agree with TRBD2. V shed 5 bases, J shed 6 bases, and the junction held 6 bases outside the gene matches. This CDR3 comprises 14 residues. Looked up from germline, CDR1 is SEHNR and CDR2 is FQNEAQ (reference sequence).

The chain uses TRBV5-1 and TRBJ2-3, with 12 bases identical to TRBD2. The length of the CDR3 is 18 residues. Germline assignment: CDR1 SGHRS and CDR2 YFSETQ. Germline trimming cut 0 bases from V and 5 bases from J; bases unmatched to any gene: 10. This CDR3 is CASSLAGGLAGGEDTQYF. CDR3 bases: TGCGCCAGCAGCTTGGCCGGAGGGCTAGCGGGAGGGGAAGATACGCAGTATTTT.

This chain connects TRBV6-5 to TRBJ2-7, with 12 bases aligning to TRBD2. CDR1 is MNHEY and CDR2 is SVGAGI in the germline V gene. The CDR3 covers 15 residues. J gave up 4 bases and V 6 bases, and 7 bases lay outside the gene matches. DNA for the CDR3: TGTGCCAGCAGCTCCGGACTAGCGGGAAGGTACGAGCAGTACTTC. Translation gives CASSSGLAGRYEQYF.

The genes are TRBV4-2 and TRBJ1-2; D gene uncertain. The CDR3 extends over 13 amino acids. V shed 0 bases and J shed 4 bases, with 6 bases lying between them. Germline V lookup: CDR1 LGHNA, CDR2 YNFKEQ. As DNA, the CDR3 is TGTGCCAGCAGCCAAGAGGGGTTCTATGGCTACACCTTC. This gives the protein CASSQEGFYGYTF.

The sample holds one count of this clone. V and J are TRBV5-4 and TRBJ2-5, with D perhaps matching TRBD2 (6 bases). V lost 6 bases to trimming and J lost 4 bases, with 22 bases between them. Germline CDR1 is SGHNT and CDR2 is YYREEE (reference sequence). The CDR3 runs 16 residues. CDR3 sequence: CASKQASSSDRETQYF. The CDR3 nucleotides read TGTGCCAGCAAACAAGCATCTTCTAGCGATAGAGAGACCCAGTACTTC. The complete variable domain, with remaining parts taken from reference TRBV5-4 and TRBJ2-5, reads ETGVTQSPTHLIKTRGQQVTLRCSSQSGHNTVSWYQQALGQGPQFIFQYYREEENGRGNFPPRFSGLQFPNYSSELNVNALELDDSALYLCASKQASSSDRETQYFGPGTRLLVL.

The rearrangement joins TRBV19 to TRBJ2-1, with D uncertain. Germline-derived CDR1 and CDR2 are LNHDA and SQIVND (reference sequence). Deletions cut 5 bases from V and 6 bases from J, with 17 bases between. The CDR3 has 15 amino acids. Here the CDR3 reads CASSVSWIALNEQFF. CDR3 sequence (DNA): TGTGCCAGTAGTGTGAGTTGGATAGCCCTCAATGAGCAGTTCTTC.

The genes are TRBV5-6 and TRBJ2-1, with D tentatively TRBD1 or TRBD2 (5 bases each). In germline, CDR1 is SGHDT, CDR2 YYEEEE. The CDR3 is made up of 16 amino acids. Trimming removed 1 base from V and 5 bases from J, with 16 bases in between. This chain's CDR3 is CASSLKSGTGHNEQFF. In DNA, the CDR3 is TGTGCCAGCAGCTTGAAGAGTGGGACCGGGCACAATGAGCAGTTCTTC.

J is TRBJ2-7 and V is TRBV10-2; maybe TRBD1 (6 bases). The CDR3 spans 14 residues. Germline V lookup: CDR1 WSHSY, CDR2 SAAADI. V was trimmed by 3 bases and J by 0 bases, leaving 9 bases between them. CDR3 coding DNA: TGCGCCAGCAGTGATCTGGACAGCTCCTACGAGCAGTACTTC. Translating it yields CASSDLDSSYEQYF.

The chain employs TRBV19 and TRBJ1-1, with TRBD1 identical over 8 bases. The CDR3 contains 19 residues. CDR1 is LNHDA and CDR2 is SQIVND in the germline V gene (reference sequence). J lost 7 bases, V lost 2 bases, and 21 bases had no gene match. The CDR3 here is CASSIRVPRQGTEGIEAFF. The DNA for the CDR3 is TGTGCCAGTAGTATAAGGGTACCTAGACAGGGGACCGAAGGAATTGAAGCTTTCTTT.

To note about this clone: Other DNA sequences in this sample translate to the same CDR3. The J gene is TRBJ2-7, the V gene TRBV9; D gene ambiguous. Germline CDR1 and CDR2: SGDLS and YYNGEE. V lost 0 bases and J 0 bases, leaving 7 bases between the germline ends. This CDR3 comprises 14 residues. The chain's CDR3 is CASSVGTLSYEQYF. Written as DNA, the CDR3 is TGTGCCAGCAGCGTAGGTACCCTCTCCTACGAGCAGTACTTC.

This clone has a single count. This chain uses TRBV28 with TRBJ1-1, with D unresolved. The CDR3 loop spans 10 amino acids. V was trimmed by 5 bases and J by 7 bases, leaving 5 bases between them. Germline CDR1 MDHEN, CDR2 SYDVKM. Written as DNA, the CDR3 is TGTGCCAGCAGTACATATGAAGCTTTCTTT. Translating it yields CASSTYEAFF.

The gene calls are TRBV18 and TRBJ1-2; D gene uncertain. The CDR3 is 15 amino acids. V was clipped by 1 base and J by 7 bases, with 16 bases between them. Germline V lookup: CDR1 KGHSH, CDR2 LQKENI. CDR3 loop: CASSPRMTEDSGYTF. The CDR3 DNA sequence: TGTGCCAGCTCACCACGAATGACCGAGGACTCTGGCTACACCTTC.

V and J are TRBV6-1 and TRBJ2-7; no firm D call. V lost 4 bases and J 6 bases, leaving 7 bases between the germline ends. This CDR3 is built from 11 residues. From germline, CDR1 is MNHNS and CDR2 SASEGT. The CDR3 bases are TGTGCCAGCAGTGCTCTAGTCGAGCAGTACTTC. This gives the protein CASSALVEQYF.

V is TRBV28 and J is TRBJ2-7; D is possibly TRBD1 (6 bases). The V end lost 3 bases, the J end lost 4 bases, and 13 bases lay between the germline ends. CDR3 size: 14 residues. Germline V gene sequence: CDR1 MDHEN, CDR2 SYDVKM. For the CDR3, the DNA is TGTGCCAGCAGTTTTTCAGGGGACCCGTACGAGCAGTACTTC. This encodes CASSFSGDPYEQYF.

The chain's CDR3 is CASSSTGYQETQYF. DNA of the CDR3: TGCGCCAGCAGCTCGACAGGGTACCAAGAGACCCAGTACTTC. The V and J genes are TRBV5-1 and TRBJ2-5, with 7 positions matching TRBD1. V was clipped by 3 bases and J by 0 bases; unmatched bases: 2. CDR3 size: 14 residues. Germline CDR1 and CDR2: SGHRS and YFSETQ.

V is TRBV7-8 and J is TRBJ2-7; 8 positions match TRBD1. The V gene's germline CDR1 is SGHVS and CDR2 FQNEAQ. Trimming removed 2 bases from V and 2 bases from J; junction bases left unmatched: 8. This CDR3 has 16 amino acids. CDR3 DNA sequence: TGTGCCAGCAGCTTACCTGGGACAGGACAAGCCTACGAGCAGTACTTC. It encodes CASSLPGTGQAYEQYF.

This chain connects TRBV6-1 to TRBJ2-7; 12 bases fit TRBD2. The CDR3 consists of 12 residues. Losses at the gene ends were 8 bases for V and 9 bases for J; bases not matched to a gene: 5. Germline loops: CDR1 MNHNS, CDR2 SASEGT. In DNA form, the CDR3 reads TGTGCCAGCGGACTAGCGGGATCCGGGCAGTACTTC. Amino acid sequence: CASGLAGSGQYF.

Note on this clone: The junction does not match germline at one end; this may be a read error. This CDR3 is CATSPITSANTDTQYF. The DNA for the CDR3 is TGTGCCACCAGCCCCATTACTAGCGCCAACACAGATACGCAGTATTTT. The gene calls are TRBV7-9 and TRBJ2-3, with 7 bases that match TRBD2. Germline assignment: CDR1 SEHNR and CDR2 FQNEAQ (reference sequence). CDR3 size: 16 residues.

V is TRBV4-3 and J is TRBJ1-2, with 8 bases matching TRBD1. Germline V gene sequence: CDR1 LGHNA, CDR2 YSLEER. Trimming at V came to 2 bases and at J to 8 bases, leaving 10 bases not matched to a gene. CDR3 length: 15 residues. CDR3 residues: CASSQRVTGGRGYTF. The CDR3 DNA follows: TGCGCCAGCAGCCAAAGAGTAACAGGGGGGAGAGGCTACACCTTC.

The chain has TRBV9 and TRBJ2-7, with 15 bases fitting TRBD2. Germline V CDR1 and CDR2: SGDLS, YYNGEE. Unmatched junction bases numbered 9, after V lost 0 bases and J lost 5 bases. The CDR3 has 18 amino acids. CDR3 residues: CASSVGTSGRARTNEQYF. In nucleotides, the CDR3 is TGTGCCAGCAGCGTAGGGACTAGCGGGAGGGCCAGGACTAACGAGCAGTACTTC.

Comment on this clone: The junction does not match germline at one end; this may be a read error. The gene calls are TRBV7-7 and TRBJ2-7; 7 bases line up with TRBD2. Germline CDR1 reads SSHAT; CDR2 reads FNYEAQ (reference sequence). This CDR3 is built from 14 residues. DNA for the CDR3: TGTGCTAGCAGCCGGGACTATAATACCTACGAGCAGTACTTC. This codes for CASSRDYNTYEQYF.

The chain is built from TRBV6-1 and TRBJ1-5; no clear D gene. CDR1 is MNHNS, CDR2 SASEGT, per germline. The CDR3 spans 13 residues. V was shortened by 6 bases and J by 4 bases, with 10 bases between the two germline ends. The CDR3 region has the DNA TGTGCCAGCAGGATGGTTAGAAATCAGCCCCAGCATTTT. It translates to CASRMVRNQPQHF.